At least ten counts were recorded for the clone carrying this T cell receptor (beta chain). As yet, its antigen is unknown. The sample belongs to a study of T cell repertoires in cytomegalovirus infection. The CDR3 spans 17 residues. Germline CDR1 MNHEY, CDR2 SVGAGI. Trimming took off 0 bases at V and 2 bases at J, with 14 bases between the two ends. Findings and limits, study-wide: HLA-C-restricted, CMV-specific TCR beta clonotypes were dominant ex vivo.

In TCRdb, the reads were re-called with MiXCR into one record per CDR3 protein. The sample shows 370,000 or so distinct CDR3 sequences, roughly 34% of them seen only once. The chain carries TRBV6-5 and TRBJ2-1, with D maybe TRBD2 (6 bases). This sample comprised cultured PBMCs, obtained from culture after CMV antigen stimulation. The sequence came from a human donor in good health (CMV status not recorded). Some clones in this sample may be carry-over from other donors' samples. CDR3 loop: CASSYSRSGSTYNEQFF. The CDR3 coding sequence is TGTGCCAGCAGTTACTCTAGGTCCGGGAGTACCTACAATGAGCAGTTCTTC.